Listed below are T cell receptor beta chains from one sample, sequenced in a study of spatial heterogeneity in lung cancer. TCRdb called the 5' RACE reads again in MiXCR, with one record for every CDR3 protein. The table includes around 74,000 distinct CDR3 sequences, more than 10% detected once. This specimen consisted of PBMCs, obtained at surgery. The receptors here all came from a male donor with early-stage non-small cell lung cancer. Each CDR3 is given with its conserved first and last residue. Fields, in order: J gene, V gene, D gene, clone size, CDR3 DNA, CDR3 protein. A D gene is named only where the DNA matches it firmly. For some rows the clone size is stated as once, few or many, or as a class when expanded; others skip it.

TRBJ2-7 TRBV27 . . TGTGCCAGCAGTTTAAAGTTCGGGTGGCAAGCCGGCTACGAGCAGTACTTC CASSLKFGWQAGYEQYF
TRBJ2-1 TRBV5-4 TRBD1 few TGTGCCAGCAGCTTGATCTGGACAGGGGACAATGAGCAGTTCTTC CASSLIWTGDNEQFF
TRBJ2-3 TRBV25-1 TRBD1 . TGTGCCAGCAGTGAATTCGTGGAGGAGGGGGACAGGGCTACAGATACGCAGTATTTT CASSEFVEEGDRATDTQYF
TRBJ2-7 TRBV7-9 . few TGTGCCAGCAGCTTAGAGGCACGGCCCCCCTACGAGCAGTACTTC CASSLEARPPYEQYF
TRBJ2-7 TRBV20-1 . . TGCAGTGCCTCCGTAACGTTCCAGTCCGAGCAGTACTTC CSASVTFQSEQYF
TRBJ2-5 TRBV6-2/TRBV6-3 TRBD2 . TGTGCCAGCAGTCCAGCGGGAGGGCCAAGACCCGAGACCCAGTACTTC CASSPAGGPRPETQYF
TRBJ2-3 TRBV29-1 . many TGCAGCATTAAAAAGGGAACAGATACGCAGTATTTT CSIKKGTDTQYF
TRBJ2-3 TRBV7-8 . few TGTGCCAGCAGCTTAGATAGCGAGGCGCAGTATTTT CASSLDSEAQYF
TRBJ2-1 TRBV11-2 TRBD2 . TGTGCCAGCAGCTTAGGCGCTAGCGGGATTTATGAGCAGTTCTTC CASSLGASGIYEQFF
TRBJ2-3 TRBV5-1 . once TGCGCCAGCAGCCCGCGGAGGTGGGGCACAGATACGCAGTATTTT CASSPRRWGTDTQYF
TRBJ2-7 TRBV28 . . TGTGCCAGCAGAAGGACCTACGAGCAGTACTTC CASRRTYEQYF
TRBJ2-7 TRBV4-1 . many TGCGCCAGCAGCTCCGCCGACGGATCCTACGAGCAGTACTTC CASSSADGSYEQYF
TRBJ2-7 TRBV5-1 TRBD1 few TGCGCCAGCAGCTACTTGACAGGGTACGAGCAGTACTTC CASSYLTGYEQYF
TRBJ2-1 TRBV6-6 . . TGTGCCAGCAGTGAGGACTTAGGTTGGTTCTTC CASSEDLGWFF
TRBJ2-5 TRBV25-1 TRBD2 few TGTGCCAGCAGTGAGGGACTAGCGGGAGATACTGAGACCCAGTACTTC CASSEGLAGDTETQYF
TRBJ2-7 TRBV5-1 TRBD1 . TGCGCCAGCAGCTTGGAGGGGGCGGCCTACGAGCAGTACTTC CASSLEGAAYEQYF
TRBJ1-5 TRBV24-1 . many TGTGCCACCAGTGCCTCCCAAGGGTGGCCCCAGCATTTT CATSASQGWPQHF
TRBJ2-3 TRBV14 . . TGTGCCAGCAGCCGCCGGAGTGCAGATACGCAGTATTTT CASSRRSADTQYF
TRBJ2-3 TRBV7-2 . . TGTGCCAGCAGCCCCCGGGGCCCCACAGATACGCAGTATTTT CASSPRGPTDTQYF